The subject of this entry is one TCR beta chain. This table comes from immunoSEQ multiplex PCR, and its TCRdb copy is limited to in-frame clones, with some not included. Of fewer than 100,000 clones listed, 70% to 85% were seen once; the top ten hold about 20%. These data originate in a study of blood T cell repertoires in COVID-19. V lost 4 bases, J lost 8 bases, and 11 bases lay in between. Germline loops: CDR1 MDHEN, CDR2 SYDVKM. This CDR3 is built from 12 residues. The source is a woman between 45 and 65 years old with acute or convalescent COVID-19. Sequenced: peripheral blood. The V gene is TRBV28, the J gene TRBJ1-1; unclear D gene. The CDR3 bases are TGTGCCAGCAGTTCCCCCTTGGAGGAAGCTTTCTTT. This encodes CASSSPLEEAFF.